One and the same sample provided the 10 T cell receptor beta chains below, sequenced in a study of T cell repertoires in cytomegalovirus infection. TCRdb redid the calling of the reads with MiXCR, one entry per CDR3 protein. The data show roughly 130,000 distinct CDR3 sequences, with 7.5% to 9% seen just once and over 9% held by the top ten. The specimen was PBMCs. The receptors here all came from a human donor in good health (CMV status not recorded). Some clones in this sample may be carry-over from other donors' samples.

There are many counts of this clonotype. The chain carries TRBV29-1 and TRBJ2-1, with D possibly TRBD1 on 5 matching bases. Germline values: CDR1 SQVTM, CDR2 ANQGSEA. The V and J ends lost 7 bases and 0 bases respectively, with 13 bases between them. This CDR3 region has 14 residues. CDR3 sequence reads: CSASGISSYNEQFF. CDR3 nucleotides: TGCAGCGCTTCAGGGATCAGCTCCTACAATGAGCAGTTCTTC.

With respect to this clonotype: The germline gene is not matched at one end of the junction; a read error may be the cause. The chain recombines TRBV29-1 with TRBJ2-5; 9 nucleotides align to TRBD1. This CDR3 region has 15 residues. Germline V gene sequence: CDR1 SQVTM, CDR2 ANQGSEA. CDR3 residues: CGVTLPGQGKETQYF. The CDR3 DNA reads TGCGGCGTTACGCTGCCCGGACAGGGGAAAGAGACCCAGTACTTC.

This clonotype was picked up many times. The V and J genes are TRBV28 and TRBJ2-3; the D gene could be TRBD1 or TRBD2 (5 bases each). This CDR3 has 15 residues. V was cut by 6 bases and J by 4 bases, with 17 bases left in between. Germline CDR1 reads MDHEN; CDR2 reads SYDVKM. CDR3 loop: CASSPGTDRADTQYF. In nucleotides, the CDR3 is TGTGCCAGCAGCCCCGGGACGGACCGGGCAGATACGCAGTATTTT.

The genes are TRBV7-2 and TRBJ1-3, with no clear D. This CDR3 is built from 15 residues. Germline loops: CDR1 SGHTA, CDR2 FQGNSA. Trimming left V 4 bases short and J 3 bases short, with 13 bases between. The CDR3 region has the DNA TGTGCCAGCAGCTCGGAGGGCTCCTTTGGAAACACCATATATTTT. This encodes CASSSEGSFGNTIYF.

This clonotype was counted at least ten times. In nucleotides, the CDR3 is TGTGCCAGCAGTGACCTAGCGGGGGCCCCAAGCTCCTACAATGAGCAGTTCTTC. Encoded protein: CASSDLAGAPSSYNEQFF. This chain uses TRBV2 with TRBJ2-1, with 10 bases that match TRBD2. Germline assignment: CDR1 SNHLY and CDR2 FYNNEI. The CDR3 loop spans 18 amino acids. V lost 3 bases, J lost 0 bases, and 8 bases stayed unmatched.

This clonotype has more than one count but fewer than ten. The V call is TRBV6-1, the J call TRBJ2-1; 8 bases are a match to TRBD2. Trimming at V came to 3 bases and at J to 2 bases, leaving 6 bases not matched to a gene. The CDR3 extends over 16 amino acids. Germline-derived CDR1 and CDR2 are MNHNS and SASEGT. The CDR3 DNA is TGTGCCAGCAGTGACCCACTAGCGGACCCCTACAATGAGCAGTTCTTC. It codes for CASSDPLADPYNEQFF.

Within the sample, this clonotype is medium-sized (0.01 to 0.1%). The chain has TRBV7-2 and TRBJ2-3, with D uncertain. Per germline, CDR1 SGHTA and CDR2 FQGNSA. Trimming cost V 5 bases and J 1 base, with 10 bases left between them. CDR3 size: 14 residues. The CDR3 nucleotides read TGTGCCAGCAGCGAGATCCCGGGCACAGATACGCAGTATTTT. As protein: CASSEIPGTDTQYF.

This clonotype was found many times. The J gene is TRBJ2-6, the V gene TRBV12-3 or TRBV12-4; D uncertain. CDR3 length: 16 amino acids. Trimming removed 3 bases from V and 1 base from J, with 10 bases in between. The CDR3 region has the DNA TGTGCCAGCAGTTTCCGTCTGGGATCTGGGGCCAACGTCCTGACTTTC. Translated: CASSFRLGSGANVLTF.

This clonotype showed up many times. This chain joins TRBV7-9 and TRBJ2-1; 8 positions agree with TRBD2. The J segment lost 0 bases and the V segment lost 6 bases, leaving 4 bases of the junction unmatched. The CDR3 contains 15 residues. CDR1 and CDR2 (germline): SEHNR, FQNEAQ (reference sequence). The CDR3 nucleotides read TGTGCCAGCAGAGTAGCGGGGAGCTCCTACAATGAGCAGTTCTTC. Its translation is CASRVAGSSYNEQFF.

This clonotype showed up many times. The chain carries TRBV12-3 or TRBV12-4 and TRBJ1-2, with 7 bases identical to TRBD1. There are 12 residues in the CDR3. Unmatched junction bases numbered 8, after V lost 7 bases and J lost 9 bases. Here the CDR3 reads CASNYLQGSYTF. The DNA for the CDR3 is TGTGCCAGCAATTACTTACAGGGGAGCTACACCTTC.